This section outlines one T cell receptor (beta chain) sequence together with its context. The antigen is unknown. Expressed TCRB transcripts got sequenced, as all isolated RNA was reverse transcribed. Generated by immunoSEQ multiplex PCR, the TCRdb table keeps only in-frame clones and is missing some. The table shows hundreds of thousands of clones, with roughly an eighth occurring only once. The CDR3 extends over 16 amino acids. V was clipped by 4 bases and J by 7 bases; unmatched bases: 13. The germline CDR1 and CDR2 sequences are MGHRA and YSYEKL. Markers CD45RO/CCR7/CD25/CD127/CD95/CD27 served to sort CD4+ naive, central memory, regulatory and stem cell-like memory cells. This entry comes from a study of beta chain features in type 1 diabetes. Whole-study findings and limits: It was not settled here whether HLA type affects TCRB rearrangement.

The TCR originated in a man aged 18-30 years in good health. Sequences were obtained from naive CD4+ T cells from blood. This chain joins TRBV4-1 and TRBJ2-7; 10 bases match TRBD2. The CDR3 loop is CASSPHPTSGVGEQYF. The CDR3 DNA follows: TGCGCCAGCAGCCCACACCCAACTAGCGGGGTGGGAGAGCAGTACTTC.